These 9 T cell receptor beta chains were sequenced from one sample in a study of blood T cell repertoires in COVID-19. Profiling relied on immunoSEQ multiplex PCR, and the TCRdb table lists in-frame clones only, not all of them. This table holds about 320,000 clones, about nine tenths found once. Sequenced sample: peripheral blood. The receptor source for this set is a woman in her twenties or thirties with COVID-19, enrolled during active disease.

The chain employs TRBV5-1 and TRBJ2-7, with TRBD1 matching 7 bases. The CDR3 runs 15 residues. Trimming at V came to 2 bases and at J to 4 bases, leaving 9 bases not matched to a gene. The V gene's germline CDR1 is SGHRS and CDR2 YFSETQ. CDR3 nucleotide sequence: TGCGCCAGCAGCTTTGGGCCGGGACAGACTTACGAGCAGTACTTC. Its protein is CASSFGPGQTYEQYF. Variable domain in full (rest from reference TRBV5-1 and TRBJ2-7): KAGVTQTPRYLIKTRGQQVTLSCSPISGHRSVSWYQQTPGQGLQFLFEYFSETQRNKGNFPGRFSGRQFSNSRSEMNVSTLELGDSALYLCASSFGPGQTYEQYFGPGTRLTVT.

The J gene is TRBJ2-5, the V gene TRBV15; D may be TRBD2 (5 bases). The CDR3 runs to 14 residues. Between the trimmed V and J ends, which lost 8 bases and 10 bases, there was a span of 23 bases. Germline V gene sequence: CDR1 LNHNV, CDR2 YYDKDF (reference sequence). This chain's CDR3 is CATGVQASSLGQYF. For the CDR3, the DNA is TGTGCCACCGGCGTTCAGGCTAGCTCTCTGGGCCAGTACTTC.

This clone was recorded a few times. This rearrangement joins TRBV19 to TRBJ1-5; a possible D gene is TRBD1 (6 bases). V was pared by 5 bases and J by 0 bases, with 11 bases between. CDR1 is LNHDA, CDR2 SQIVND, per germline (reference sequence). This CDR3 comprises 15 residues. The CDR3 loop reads CASSDDRSSNQPQHF. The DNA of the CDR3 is TGTGCCAGTAGTGACGACAGGAGTAGCAATCAGCCCCAGCATTTT.

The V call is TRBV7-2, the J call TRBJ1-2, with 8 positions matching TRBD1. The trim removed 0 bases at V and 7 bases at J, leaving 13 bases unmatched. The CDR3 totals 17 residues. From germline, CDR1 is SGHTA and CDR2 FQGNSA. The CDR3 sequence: CASSLAYPSDRGSGYTF. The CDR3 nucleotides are TGTGCCAGCAGCTTAGCGTATCCTTCAGACAGGGGAAGTGGCTACACCTTC.

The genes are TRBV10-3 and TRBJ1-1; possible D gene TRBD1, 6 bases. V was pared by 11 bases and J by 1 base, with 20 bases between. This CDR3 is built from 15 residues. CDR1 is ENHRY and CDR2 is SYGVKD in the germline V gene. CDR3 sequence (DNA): TGTGCCCCGGGGAGAGGGGAGGGGGGGAACACTGAAGCTTTCTTT. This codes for CAPGRGEGGNTEAFF.

This CDR3 reads CASSRGGRTYNSPLHF. The CDR3 DNA sequence: TGTGCCAGCAGCCGGGGGGGAAGAACCTATAATTCACCCCTCCACTTT. The rearrangement joins TRBV7-8 to TRBJ1-6; D may be TRBD1 (5 bases). The V gene lost 5 bases and the J gene lost 2 bases, with 13 bases spanning the gap. There are 16 residues in the CDR3. Germline-derived CDR1 and CDR2 are SGHVS and FQNEAQ.

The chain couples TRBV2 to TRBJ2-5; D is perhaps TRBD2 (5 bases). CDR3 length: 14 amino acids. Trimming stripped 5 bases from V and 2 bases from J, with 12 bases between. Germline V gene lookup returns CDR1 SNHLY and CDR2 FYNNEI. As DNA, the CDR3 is TGTGCCAGCAGTCTGAGGGCCCTACAAGAGACCCAGTACTTC. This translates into CASSLRALQETQYF.

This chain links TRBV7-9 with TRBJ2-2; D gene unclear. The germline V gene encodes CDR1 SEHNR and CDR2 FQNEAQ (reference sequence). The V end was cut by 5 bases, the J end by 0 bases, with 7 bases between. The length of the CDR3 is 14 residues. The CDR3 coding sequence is TGTGCCAGCAGCCCCCTACCGAACACCGGGGAGCTGTTTTTT. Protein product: CASSPLPNTGELFF. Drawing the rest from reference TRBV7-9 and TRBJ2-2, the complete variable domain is DTGVSQNPRHKITKRGQNVTFRCDPISEHNRLYWYRQTLGQGPEFLTYFQNEAQLEKSRLLSDRFSAERPKGSFSTLEIQRTEQGDSAMYLCASSPLPNTGELFFGEGSRLTVL.

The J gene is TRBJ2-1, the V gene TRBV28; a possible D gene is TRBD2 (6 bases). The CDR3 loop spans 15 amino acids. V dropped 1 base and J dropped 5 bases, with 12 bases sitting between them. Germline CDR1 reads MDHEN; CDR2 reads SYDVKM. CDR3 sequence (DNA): TGTGCCAGCAGTTTATTAGGACCGGGGGACAATGAGCAGTTCTTC. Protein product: CASSLLGPGDNEQFF.